These 18 T cell receptor beta chains came from one sample sequenced in a study of blood T cell repertoires in COVID-19. Generated by immunoSEQ multiplex PCR, the TCRdb table keeps only in-frame clones and is missing some. Of about 200,000 clones in the sample, roughly 90% were seen once. Sequencing input: peripheral blood. These receptors were collected from a man aged 50 or older with acute or convalescent COVID-19.

This rearrangement joins TRBV5-8 to TRBJ2-5; 7 nucleotides line up with TRBD2. CDR3 length: 14 amino acids. The V and J ends lost 4 bases and 5 bases, in that order; junction bases with no gene match: 8. Germline V gene sequence: CDR1 SGHTS, CDR2 YDEGEE. CDR3 sequence (DNA): TGTGCCAGCAGCAAGGGGAGGGGAGGGGAGACCCAGTACTTC. Amino acid sequence: CASSKGRGGETQYF.

The chain recombines TRBV11-2 with TRBJ2-7, with D unresolved. Germline CDR1 and CDR2: SGHAT and FQNNGV. The CDR3 is 14 residues long. V was pared by 0 bases and J by 3 bases, with 9 bases between. DNA for the CDR3: TGTGCCAGCAGCTTAGAGGCCACCGACTACGAGCAGTACTTC. It is translated as CASSLEATDYEQYF.

The CDR3 DNA is TGTGCCAGCAGCCCCCCGGCCCAGCATTTT. Amino acids: CASSPPAQHF. J is TRBJ1-5 and V is TRBV27, with D unresolved. The germline gives CDR1 MNHEY, CDR2 SMNVEV (reference sequence). V lost 6 bases, J lost 11 bases, and 8 bases lay in between. The CDR3 consists of 10 residues.

The gene calls are TRBV3-1 (or the pseudogene TRBV3-2) and TRBJ2-2; D is perhaps TRBD2 (5 bases). Trimming took off 7 bases at V and 1 base at J, with 10 bases between the two ends. The CDR3 spans 14 residues. Germline lookup yields CDR1 LGHDT and CDR2 YNNKEL (reference sequence). As DNA, the CDR3 is TGTGCCAGCACGAGAGAGGGGAACACCGGGGAGCTGTTTTTT. This sequence encodes CASTREGNTGELFF.

In this sample, this clone turned up once. This chain connects TRBV7-8 to TRBJ1-2, with D uncertain. V lost 5 bases and J 3 bases, leaving 10 bases between the germline ends. This CDR3 spans 13 amino acids. Germline CDR1 is SGHVS and CDR2 is FQNEAQ. Written as DNA, the CDR3 is TGTGCCAGCAGCCCTACCGGGGACTATGGCTACACCTTC. Translated, it gives CASSPTGDYGYTF.

This chain uses TRBV28 with TRBJ2-5, with no clear D. This CDR3 has 14 amino acids. Germline CDR1 MDHEN, CDR2 SYDVKM. Trimming took off 6 bases at V and 4 bases at J, with 15 bases between the two ends. CDR3 loop: CASSLPVQRETQYF. The DNA for the CDR3 is TGTGCCAGCAGCCTCCCGGTACAGAGAGAGACCCAGTACTTC. Complete variable domain (other parts from reference TRBV28 and TRBJ2-5): DVKVTQSSRYLVKRTGEKVFLECVQDMDHENMFWYRQDPGLGLRLIYFSYDVKMKEKGDIPEGYSVSREKKERFSLILESASTNQTSMYLCASSLPVQRETQYFGPGTRLLVL.

The CDR3: CAISGERGAYNEQFF. For the CDR3, the DNA is TGTGCCATCAGCGGAGAGCGGGGGGCATACAATGAGCAGTTCTTC. V gene TRBV10-3 combines with J gene TRBJ2-1; 9 bases are a match to TRBD2. V gave up 6 bases and J gave up 4 bases; unmatched junction bases: 7. CDR1 is ENHRY and CDR2 is SYGVKD in the germline V gene. CDR3 size: 15 residues.

The chain links TRBV18 to TRBJ1-1, with 7 bases identical to TRBD1. V was clipped by 4 bases and J by 4 bases; unmatched bases: 6. The CDR3 contains 14 residues. Looked up from germline, CDR1 is KGHSH and CDR2 is LQKENI. The CDR3 DNA reads TGTGCCAGCTCACTGACAGGGAAAAGCACTGAAGCTTTCTTT. This encodes CASSLTGKSTEAFF. Full variable domain (rest looked up from reference TRBV18 and TRBJ1-1): NAGVMQNPRHLVRRRGQEARLRCSPMKGHSHVYWYRQLPEEGLKFMVYLQKENIIDESGMPKERFSAEFPKEGPSILRIQQVVRGDSAAYFCASSLTGKSTEAFFGQGTRLTVV.

The gene calls are TRBV10-3 and TRBJ1-6, with TRBD1 matching over 7 bases. Trimming took 10 bases from V and 8 from J; bases not matched to a gene: 5. Germline assignment: CDR1 ENHRY and CDR2 SYGVKD. The CDR3 extends over 12 amino acids. CDR3 region: CATGGSDSPLHF. The CDR3 DNA sequence: TGTGCCACAGGGGGTAGTGATTCACCCCTCCACTTT.

This sequence joins TRBV25-1 and TRBJ2-2; D gene uncertain. The CDR3 is 16 amino acids. V lost 3 bases and J lost 5, with 16 bases in between. Germline CDR1 and CDR2: MGHDK and SYGVNS. This CDR3 is CASSDYPAERTGELFF. CDR3 coding DNA: TGTGCCAGCAGTGACTACCCCGCCGAACGGACCGGGGAGCTGTTTTTT.

The chain recombines TRBV7-8 with TRBJ1-6; maybe TRBD1 (5 bases). The CDR3 covers 12 residues. Trimming shortened V by 6 bases and J by 9 bases, and 9 bases separated the two germline ends. Germline V lookup: CDR1 SGHVS, CDR2 FQNEAQ. This CDR3 reads CASRTEGSPLHF. As DNA, the CDR3 is TGTGCCAGCAGGACAGAAGGTTCACCCCTCCACTTT.

This chain joins TRBV5-8 and TRBJ1-2, with no clear D. V shed 1 base and J shed 7 bases, with 5 bases lying between them. The CDR3 has 11 residues. CDR1 and CDR2 (germline): SGHTS, YDEGEE. The chain's CDR3 is CASSLWSGYTF. CDR3 DNA sequence: TGTGCCAGCAGCTTGTGGAGTGGCTACACCTTC.

The rearrangement links TRBV6-5 to TRBJ1-6, with a weak D call TRBD1 (6 bases). Germline V CDR1 and CDR2: MNHEY, SVGAGI. The CDR3 length is 14 residues. Trimming removed 5 bases at V and 6 bases at J, with 11 bases between. CDR3 sequence reads: CASSRQVGNSPLHF. CDR3 bases: TGTGCCAGCAGTAGACAGGTCGGTAATTCACCCCTCCACTTT.

The chain has TRBV15 and TRBJ2-3; 7 nucleotides align to TRBD2. J lost 0 bases, V lost 1 base, and 1 base had no gene match. This CDR3 has 15 residues. Germline-derived CDR1 and CDR2 are LNHNV and YYDKDF (reference sequence). Here the CDR3 DNA reads TGTGCCACCAGCAGAGGCGGGGGAAGCACAGATACGCAGTATTTT. As protein: CATSRGGGSTDTQYF.

This chain links TRBV5-5 with TRBJ1-4; tentative D call: TRBD1 (6 bases). This CDR3 spans 15 amino acids. Germline V CDR1 and CDR2: SGHKS, YYEKEE (reference sequence). Trimming took off 2 bases at V and 2 bases at J, with 10 bases between the two ends. CDR3 in DNA: TGTGCCAGCAGCTTCCGGGACACGACTAATGAAAAACTGTTTTTT. It translates to CASSFRDTTNEKLFF.

This sequence joins TRBV4-1 and TRBJ2-7; 8 bases map to TRBD2. The CDR3 loop spans 14 amino acids. Germline assignment: CDR1 MGHRA and CDR2 YSYEKL. V lost 6 bases, J lost 0 bases, and 4 bases stayed unmatched. CDR3 sequence: CASRVSGSSYEQYF. In DNA form, the CDR3 reads TGCGCCAGCAGAGTCAGCGGGAGCTCCTACGAGCAGTACTTC.

The chain couples TRBV7-8 to TRBJ1-1; the D gene is possibly TRBD1 (6 bases). The CDR3 runs to 14 residues. Germline V gene lookup returns CDR1 SGHVS and CDR2 FQNEAQ. V dropped 5 bases and J dropped 8 bases, with 18 bases sitting between them. CDR3 in amino acids: CASSPRGGVREAFF. The CDR3 region has the DNA TGTGCCAGCAGCCCAAGAGGGGGAGTACGGGAAGCTTTCTTT. The entire variable domain, with the rest obtained from reference TRBV7-8 and TRBJ1-1, is as follows: GAGVSQSPRYKVAKRGQDVALRCDPISGHVSLFWYQQALGQGPEFLTYFQNEAQLDKSGLPSDRFFAERPEGSVSTLKIQRTQQEDSAVYLCASSPRGGVREAFFGQGTRLTVV.

The chain carries TRBV5-1 and TRBJ2-3, with D perhaps matching TRBD1 (7 bases). Germline CDR1 is SGHRS and CDR2 is YFSETQ. V was clipped by 4 bases and J by 5 bases, with 17 bases between them. CDR3 length equals 15 residues. CDR3 sequence (DNA): TGCGCCAGCAGCGAGGAGGGGGCGCGAGGAGATACGCAGTATTTT. As protein: CASSEEGARGDTQYF.